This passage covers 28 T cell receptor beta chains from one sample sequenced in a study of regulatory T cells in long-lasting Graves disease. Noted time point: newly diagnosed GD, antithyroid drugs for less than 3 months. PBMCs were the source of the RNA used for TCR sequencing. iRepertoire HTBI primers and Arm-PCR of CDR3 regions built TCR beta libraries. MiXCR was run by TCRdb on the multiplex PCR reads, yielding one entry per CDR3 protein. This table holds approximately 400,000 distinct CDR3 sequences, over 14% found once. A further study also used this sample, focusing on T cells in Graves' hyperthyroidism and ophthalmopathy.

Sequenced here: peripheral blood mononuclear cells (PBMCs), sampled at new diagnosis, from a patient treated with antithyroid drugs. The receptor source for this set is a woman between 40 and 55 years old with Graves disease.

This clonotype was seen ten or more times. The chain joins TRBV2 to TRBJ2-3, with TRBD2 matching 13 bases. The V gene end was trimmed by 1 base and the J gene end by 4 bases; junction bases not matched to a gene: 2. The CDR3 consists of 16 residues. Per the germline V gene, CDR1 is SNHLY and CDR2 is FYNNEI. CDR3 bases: TGTGCCAGCAGTGAAGGGACTAGCGGGAGTGCAGATACGCAGTATTTT. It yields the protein CASSEGTSGSADTQYF.

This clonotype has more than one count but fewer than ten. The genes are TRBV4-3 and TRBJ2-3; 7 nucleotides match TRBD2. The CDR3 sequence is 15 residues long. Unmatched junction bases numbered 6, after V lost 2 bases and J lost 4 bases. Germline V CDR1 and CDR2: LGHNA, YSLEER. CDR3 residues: CASSQPRRGADTQYF. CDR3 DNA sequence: TGCGCCAGCAGCCAACCACGCCGGGGGGCAGATACGCAGTATTTT.

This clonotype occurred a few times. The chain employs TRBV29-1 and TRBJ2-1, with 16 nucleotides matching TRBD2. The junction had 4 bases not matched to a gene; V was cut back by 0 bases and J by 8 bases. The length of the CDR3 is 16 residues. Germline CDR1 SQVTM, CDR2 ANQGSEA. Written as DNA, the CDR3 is TGCAGCGTTGAAGATCTTGGGACTAGCGGGAGGGATGAGCAGTTCTTC. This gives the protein CSVEDLGTSGRDEQFF.

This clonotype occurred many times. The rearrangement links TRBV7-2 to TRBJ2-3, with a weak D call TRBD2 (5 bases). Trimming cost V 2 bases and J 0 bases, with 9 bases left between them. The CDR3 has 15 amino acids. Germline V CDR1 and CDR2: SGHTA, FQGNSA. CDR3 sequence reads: CASSLLGGSTDTQYF. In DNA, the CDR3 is TGTGCCAGCAGCTTATTGGGCGGGAGCACAGATACGCAGTATTTT. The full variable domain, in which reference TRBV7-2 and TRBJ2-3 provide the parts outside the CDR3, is GAGVSQSPSNKVTEKGKDVELRCDPISGHTALYWYRQSLGQGLEFLIYFQGNSAPDKSGLPSDRFSAERTGGSVSTLTIQRTQQEDSAVYLCASSLLGGSTDTQYFGPGTRLTVL.

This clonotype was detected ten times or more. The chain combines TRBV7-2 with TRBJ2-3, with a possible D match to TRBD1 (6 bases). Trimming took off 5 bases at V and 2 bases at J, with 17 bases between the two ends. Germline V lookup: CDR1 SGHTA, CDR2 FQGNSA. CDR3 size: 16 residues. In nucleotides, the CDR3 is TGTGCCAGCAGCCTAAACGACAGGCTCCCCACAGATACGCAGTATTTT. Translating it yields CASSLNDRLPTDTQYF.

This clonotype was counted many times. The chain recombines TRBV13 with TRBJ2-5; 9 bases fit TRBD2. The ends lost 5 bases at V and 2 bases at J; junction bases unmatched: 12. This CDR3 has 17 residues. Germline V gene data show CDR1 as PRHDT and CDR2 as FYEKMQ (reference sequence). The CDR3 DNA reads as TGTGCCAGCAGCACCAGAGGCAGCGGGAGGTGGCAAGAGACCCAGTACTTC. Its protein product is CASSTRGSGRWQETQYF. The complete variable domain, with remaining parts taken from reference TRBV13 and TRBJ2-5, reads AAGVIQSPRHLIKEKRETATLKCYPIPRHDTVYWYQQGPGQDPQFLISFYEKMQSDKGSIPDRFSAQQFSDYHSELNMSSLELGDSALYFCASSTRGSGRWQETQYFGPGTRLLVL.

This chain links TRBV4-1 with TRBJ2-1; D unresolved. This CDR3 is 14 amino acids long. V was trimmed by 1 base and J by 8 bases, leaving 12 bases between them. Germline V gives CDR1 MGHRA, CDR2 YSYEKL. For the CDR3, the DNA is TGCGCCAGCAGCCAAGTTTTGCCCCAGGATGAGCAGTTCTTC. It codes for CASSQVLPQDEQFF.

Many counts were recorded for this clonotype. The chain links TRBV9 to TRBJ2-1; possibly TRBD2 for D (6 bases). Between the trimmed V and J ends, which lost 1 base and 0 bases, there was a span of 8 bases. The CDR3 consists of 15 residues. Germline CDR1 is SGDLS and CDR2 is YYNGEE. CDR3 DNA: TGTGCCAGCAGCGTACTCGGGAGCTCCTACAATGAGCAGTTCTTC. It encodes CASSVLGSSYNEQFF.

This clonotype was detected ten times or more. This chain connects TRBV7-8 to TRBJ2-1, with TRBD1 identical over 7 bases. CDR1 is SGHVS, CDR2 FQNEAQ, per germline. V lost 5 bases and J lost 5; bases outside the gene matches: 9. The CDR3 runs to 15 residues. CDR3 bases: TGTGCCAGCAGCCAAGACAGGGTGTTTAACAATGAGCAGTTCTTC. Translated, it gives CASSQDRVFNNEQFF.

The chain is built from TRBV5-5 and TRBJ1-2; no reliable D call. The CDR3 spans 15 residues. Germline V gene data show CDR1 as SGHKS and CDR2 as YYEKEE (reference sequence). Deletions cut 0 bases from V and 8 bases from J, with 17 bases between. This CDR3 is CASSLGGKVMQGYTF. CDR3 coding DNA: TGTGCCAGCAGCTTGGGAGGGAAGGTCATGCAGGGCTACACCTTC.

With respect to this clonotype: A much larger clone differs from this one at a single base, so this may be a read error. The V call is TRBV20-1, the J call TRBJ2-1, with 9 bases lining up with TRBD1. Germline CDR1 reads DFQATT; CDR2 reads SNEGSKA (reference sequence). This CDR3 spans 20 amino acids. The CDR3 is CSARDKGQGLSKRAYNEHFF. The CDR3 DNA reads TGCAGTGCTAGAGATAAAGGACAGGGGCTATCCAAGCGTGCCTACAATGAGCACTTCTTC.

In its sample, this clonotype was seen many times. In DNA, the CDR3 is TGTGCCAGTAGGACTAGCGGGAGCTCCTACGAGCAGTACTTC. Protein product: CASRTSGSSYEQYF. The chain links TRBV19 to TRBJ2-7; 12 bases map to TRBD2. Germline CDR1 and CDR2: LNHDA and SQIVND (reference sequence). Germline trimming cut 6 bases from V and 0 bases from J; bases unmatched to any gene: 0. The CDR3 totals 14 residues.

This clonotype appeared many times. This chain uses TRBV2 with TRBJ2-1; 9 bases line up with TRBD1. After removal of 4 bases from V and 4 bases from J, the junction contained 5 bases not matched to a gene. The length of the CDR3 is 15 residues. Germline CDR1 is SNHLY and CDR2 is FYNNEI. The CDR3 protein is CASSGGGQGYNEQFF. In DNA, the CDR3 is TGTGCCAGCAGTGGGGGGGGACAGGGTTACAATGAGCAGTTCTTC.

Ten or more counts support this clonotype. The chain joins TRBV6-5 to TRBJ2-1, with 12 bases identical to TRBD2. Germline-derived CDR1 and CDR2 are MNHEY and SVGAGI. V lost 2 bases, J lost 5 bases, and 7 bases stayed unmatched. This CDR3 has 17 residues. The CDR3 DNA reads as TGTGCCAGCAGTTACGCCCTACTAGCGGGGGGAAACAATGAGCAGTTCTTC. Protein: CASSYALLAGGNNEQFF.

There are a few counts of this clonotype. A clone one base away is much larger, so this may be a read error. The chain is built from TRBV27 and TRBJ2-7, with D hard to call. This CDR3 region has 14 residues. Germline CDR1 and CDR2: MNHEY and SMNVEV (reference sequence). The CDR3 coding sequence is TGTGCCAGCAGTTTATCGCCCAGACCCTACGGGCAGTACTTC. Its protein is CASSLSPRPYGQYF.

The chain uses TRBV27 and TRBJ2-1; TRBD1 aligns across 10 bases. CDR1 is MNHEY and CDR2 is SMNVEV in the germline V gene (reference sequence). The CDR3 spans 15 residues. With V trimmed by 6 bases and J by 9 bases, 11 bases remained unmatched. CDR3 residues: CASRDYDRGRSEQFF. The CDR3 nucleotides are TGTGCCAGCAGGGACTACGACAGGGGGCGGAGTGAGCAGTTCTTC.

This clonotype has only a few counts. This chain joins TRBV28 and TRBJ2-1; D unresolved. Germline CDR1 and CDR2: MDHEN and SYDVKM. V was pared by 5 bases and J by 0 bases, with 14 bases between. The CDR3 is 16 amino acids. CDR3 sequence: CASSPSAAFSYNEQFF. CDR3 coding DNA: TGTGCCAGCAGTCCTTCGGCGGCATTCTCCTACAATGAGCAGTTCTTC.

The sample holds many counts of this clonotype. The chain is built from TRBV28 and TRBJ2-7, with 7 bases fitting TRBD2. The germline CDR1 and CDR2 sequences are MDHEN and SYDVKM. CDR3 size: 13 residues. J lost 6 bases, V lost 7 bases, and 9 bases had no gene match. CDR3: CASTMGGEGEQYF. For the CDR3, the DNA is TGTGCCAGCACTATGGGGGGGGAAGGCGAGCAGTACTTC.

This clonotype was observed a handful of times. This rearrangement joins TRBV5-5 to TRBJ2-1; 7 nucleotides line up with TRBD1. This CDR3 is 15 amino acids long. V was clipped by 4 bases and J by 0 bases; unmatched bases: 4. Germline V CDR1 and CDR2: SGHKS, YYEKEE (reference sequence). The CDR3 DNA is TGTGCCAGCAGCGAAGGGGGCCGCTCCTACAATGAGCAGTTCTTC. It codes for CASSEGGRSYNEQFF.

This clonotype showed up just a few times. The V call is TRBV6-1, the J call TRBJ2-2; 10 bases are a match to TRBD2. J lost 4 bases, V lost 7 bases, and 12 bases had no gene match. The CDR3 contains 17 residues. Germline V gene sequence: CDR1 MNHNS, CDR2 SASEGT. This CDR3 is CASILGLAEISTGELFF. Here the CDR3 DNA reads TGTGCCAGCATCTTAGGACTAGCGGAAATAAGCACCGGGGAGCTGTTTTTT.

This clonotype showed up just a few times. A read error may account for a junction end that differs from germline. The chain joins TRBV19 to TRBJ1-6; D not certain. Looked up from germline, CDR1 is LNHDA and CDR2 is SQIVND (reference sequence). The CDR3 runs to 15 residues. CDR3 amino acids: CASTSESSYNSPPHF. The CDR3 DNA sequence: TGTGCCAGTACTTCAGAAAGCTCCTATAATTCACCCCCCCACTTT. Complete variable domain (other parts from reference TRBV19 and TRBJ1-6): DGGITQSPKYLFRKEGQNVTLSCEQNLNHDAMYWYRQDPGQGLRLIYYSQIVNDFQKGDIAEGYSVSREKKESFPLTVTSAQKNPTAFYLCASTSESSYNSPPHFGNGTRLTVT.

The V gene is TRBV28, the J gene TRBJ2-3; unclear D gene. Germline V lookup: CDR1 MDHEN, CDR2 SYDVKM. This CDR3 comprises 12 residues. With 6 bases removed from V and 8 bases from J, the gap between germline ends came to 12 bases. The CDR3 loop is CASSPTSGTQYF. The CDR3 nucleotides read TGTGCCAGCAGCCCCACATCGGGTACGCAGTATTTT.

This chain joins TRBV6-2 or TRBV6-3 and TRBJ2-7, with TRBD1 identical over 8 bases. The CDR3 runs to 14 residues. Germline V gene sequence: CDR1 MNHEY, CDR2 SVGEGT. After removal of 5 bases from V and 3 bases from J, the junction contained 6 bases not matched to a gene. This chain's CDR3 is CASSGRQGNYEQYF. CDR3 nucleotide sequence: TGTGCCAGCAGTGGCCGACAGGGGAACTACGAGCAGTACTTC.

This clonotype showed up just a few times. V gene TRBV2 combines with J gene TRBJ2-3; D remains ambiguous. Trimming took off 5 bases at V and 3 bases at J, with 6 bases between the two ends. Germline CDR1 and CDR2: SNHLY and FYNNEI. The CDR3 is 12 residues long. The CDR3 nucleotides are TGTGCCAGCAGTTTCACGACAGATACGCAGTATTTT. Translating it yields CASSFTTDTQYF.

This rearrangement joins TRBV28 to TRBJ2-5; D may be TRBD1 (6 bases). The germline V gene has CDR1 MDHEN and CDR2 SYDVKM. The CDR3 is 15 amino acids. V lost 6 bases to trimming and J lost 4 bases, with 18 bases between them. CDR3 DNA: TGTGCCAGCAGCCCAATGCAGGGGTTCGGAGAGACCCAGTACTTC. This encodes CASSPMQGFGETQYF. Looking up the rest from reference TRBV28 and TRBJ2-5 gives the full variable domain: DVKVTQSSRYLVKRTGEKVFLECVQDMDHENMFWYRQDPGLGLRLIYFSYDVKMKEKGDIPEGYSVSREKKERFSLILESASTNQTSMYLCASSPMQGFGETQYFGPGTRLLVL.

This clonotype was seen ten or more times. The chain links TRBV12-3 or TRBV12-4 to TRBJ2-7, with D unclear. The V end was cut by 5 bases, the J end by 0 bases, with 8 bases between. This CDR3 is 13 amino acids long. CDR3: CASSTGISYEQYF. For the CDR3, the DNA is TGTGCCAGCAGTACCGGCATCTCCTACGAGCAGTACTTC.

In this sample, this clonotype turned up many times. CDR3 coding DNA: TGTGCCAGCCGAACCGGGAGCTCGGGCTACGAGCAGTACTTC. This encodes CASRTGSSGYEQYF. The chain is built from TRBV27 and TRBJ2-7, with D possibly matching TRBD2 (6 bases). CDR1 and CDR2 (germline): MNHEY, SMNVEV (reference sequence). Trimming took off 8 bases at V and 3 bases at J, with 17 bases between the two ends. There are 14 residues in the CDR3.

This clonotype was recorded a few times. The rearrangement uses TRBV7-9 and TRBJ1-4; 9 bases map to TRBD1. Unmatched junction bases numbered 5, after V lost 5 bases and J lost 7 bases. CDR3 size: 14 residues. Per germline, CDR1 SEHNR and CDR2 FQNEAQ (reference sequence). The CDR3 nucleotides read TGTGCCAGCAGCCCCGGACAGGGGCTTGAAAAACTGTTTTTT. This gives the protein CASSPGQGLEKLFF.